Listed below are T cell receptor beta chains from one sample, sequenced in a study of human T cells and chemical hapten exposure. Each CDR3 protein gets one entry after TCRdb re-called the RACE reads with MiXCR. This sample has 79,000 or so distinct CDR3 sequences, with about 9.3% found just once. Material: whole blood, obtained in connection with sensitization to the hapten diphenylcyclopropenone (DPC). All receptors come from a woman aged 45-59 years with alopecia areata. Some clones in this sample may be carry-over from other donors' samples. The CDR3 runs from the conserved cysteine through the conserved F or W. A D gene is named only where the DNA matches it firmly. Some rows mark clone size as missing; the rest say once, few, many or name a class of expanded clone.

cdr3_aa: CASSDVGRIDEQFF
cdr3_nt: TGTGCCAGCAGTGACGTGGGGCGAATCGATGAGCAGTTCTTC
d_call: -
v_call: TRBV2
j_call: TRBJ2-1
clone_size: -

cdr3_aa: CAWSGPPNNSPLHF
cdr3_nt: TGTGCCTGGAGCGGCCCCCCAAATAATTCACCCCTCCACTTT
d_call: -
v_call: TRBV30
j_call: TRBJ1-6
clone_size: few

cdr3_aa: CASSLKHTQYF
cdr3_nt: TGTGCCAGCAGTTTAAAGCATACGCAGTATTTT
d_call: -
v_call: TRBV28
j_call: TRBJ2-3
clone_size: many

cdr3_aa: CATTPGGTGKNEQFF
cdr3_nt: TGTGCCACCACCCCCGGCGGGACAGGTAAAAATGAGCAGTTCTTC
d_call: TRBD1
v_call: TRBV24-1
j_call: TRBJ2-1
clone_size: few

cdr3_aa: CSVSRDTDSTDTQYF
cdr3_nt: TGCAGCGTTTCCCGGGACACCGATAGCACAGATACGCAGTATTTT
d_call: -
v_call: TRBV29-1
j_call: TRBJ2-3
clone_size: few

cdr3_aa: CASSLGLAGLDTQYF
cdr3_nt: TGTGCCAGCAGTTTGGGACTAGCGGGATTGGATACGCAGTATTTT
d_call: TRBD2
v_call: TRBV6-2/TRBV6-3
j_call: TRBJ2-3
clone_size: many

cdr3_aa: CASSEDLPNPGVYGYTF
cdr3_nt: TGTGCCAGCAGTGAAGACCTCCCCAACCCCGGGGTCTATGGCTACACCTTC
d_call: -
v_call: TRBV6-1
j_call: TRBJ1-2
clone_size: -

cdr3_aa: CASSLGGNNSPLHF
cdr3_nt: TGTGCCAGCAGCTTGGGGGGAAACAATTCACCCCTCCACTTT
d_call: -
v_call: TRBV5-4
j_call: TRBJ1-6
clone_size: many

cdr3_aa: CASSYSAADTQYF
cdr3_nt: TGTGCCAGCAGTTACTCGGCAGCAGATACGCAGTATTTT
d_call: -
v_call: TRBV6-6
j_call: TRBJ2-3
clone_size: medium-sized

cdr3_aa: CATSKRTGTQETQYF
cdr3_nt: TGTGCCACCAGCAAAAGGACAGGAACACAAGAGACCCAGTACTTC
d_call: TRBD1
v_call: TRBV15
j_call: TRBJ2-5
clone_size: -

cdr3_aa: CASSPKGGGGEKLFF
cdr3_nt: TGTGCCAGCTCACCAAAAGGAGGGGGCGGTGAAAAACTGTTTTTT
d_call: TRBD1
v_call: TRBV18
j_call: TRBJ1-4
clone_size: -

cdr3_aa: CASSSGTGNTIYF
cdr3_nt: TGTGCCAGCAGCTCCGGGACGGGAAACACCATATATTTT
d_call: -
v_call: TRBV5-4
j_call: TRBJ1-3
clone_size: -

cdr3_aa: CASSWTGAGNQPQHF
cdr3_nt: TGTGCCAGCAGTTGGACGGGGGCCGGCAATCAGCCCCAGCATTTT
d_call: -
v_call: TRBV6-5
j_call: TRBJ1-5
clone_size: -

cdr3_aa: CASSPGGVEAFF
cdr3_nt: TGTGCCAGCAGCCCAGGGGGAGTTGAAGCTTTCTTT
d_call: TRBD1
v_call: TRBV6-6
j_call: TRBJ1-1
clone_size: -

cdr3_aa: CASSLVGTSGGEQFF
cdr3_nt: TGTGCCAGCAGCTTAGTTGGGACTAGCGGTGGTGAGCAGTTCTTC
d_call: TRBD2
v_call: TRBV7-9
j_call: TRBJ2-1
clone_size: -

cdr3_aa: CAIRAARDRDQPQHF
cdr3_nt: TGTGCCATCAGGGCCGCTAGGGACAGGGACCAGCCCCAGCATTTT
d_call: TRBD1
v_call: TRBV10-3
j_call: TRBJ1-5
clone_size: many

cdr3_aa: CASRGIRRPTNYGYTF
cdr3_nt: TGTGCCAGCAGGGGGATCCGTCGGCCAACTAACTATGGCTACACCTTC
d_call: -
v_call: TRBV11-2
j_call: TRBJ1-2
clone_size: -

cdr3_aa: CASSSNTRQGREQYF
cdr3_nt: TGTGCCAGCAGCTCTAATACCCGACAGGGGCGAGAGCAGTACTTC
d_call: TRBD1
v_call: TRBV7-2
j_call: TRBJ2-7
clone_size: -

cdr3_aa: CASSRTSGSADTQYF
cdr3_nt: TGCGCCAGCAGCCGGACTAGCGGGAGCGCAGATACGCAGTATTTT
d_call: TRBD2
v_call: TRBV5-1
j_call: TRBJ2-3
clone_size: few

cdr3_aa: CASSLTNGGQNTEAFF
cdr3_nt: TGTGCCAGCAGCTTAACCAATGGGGGACAGAACACTGAAGCTTTCTTT
d_call: -
v_call: TRBV11-2
j_call: TRBJ1-1
clone_size: few

cdr3_aa: CASSINRESGEQFF
cdr3_nt: TGTGCCAGCAGCATCAACCGGGAGAGTGGTGAGCAGTTCTTC
d_call: -
v_call: TRBV7-8
j_call: TRBJ2-1
clone_size: many

cdr3_aa: CASRMRVANTEAFF
cdr3_nt: TGCGCCAGCAGGATGAGGGTAGCGAACACTGAAGCTTTCTTT
d_call: -
v_call: TRBV5-1
j_call: TRBJ1-1
clone_size: -

cdr3_aa: CAWRVGVNTEAFF
cdr3_nt: TGTGCCTGGAGGGTAGGCGTGAACACTGAAGCTTTCTTT
d_call: -
v_call: TRBV30
j_call: TRBJ1-1
clone_size: -

cdr3_aa: CASSPPGRSPREQYF
cdr3_nt: TGTGCCAGCAGCCCCCCGGGCCGGAGCCCCCGCGAGCAGTACTTC
d_call: -
v_call: TRBV9
j_call: TRBJ2-7
clone_size: -

cdr3_aa: CSAQKGTPGTEAFF
cdr3_nt: TGCAGCGCGCAGAAGGGGACACCGGGGACTGAAGCTTTCTTT
d_call: -
v_call: TRBV29-1
j_call: TRBJ1-1
clone_size: -

cdr3_aa: CASSQSYSIQYF
cdr3_nt: TGTGCCAGCAGCCAATCATATAGCATTCAGTACTTC
d_call: -
v_call: TRBV7-2
j_call: TRBJ2-4
clone_size: -

cdr3_aa: CASSSLGQGGHEQYF
cdr3_nt: TGTGCCAGCAGTTCGCTCGGACAGGGAGGCCACGAGCAGTACTTC
d_call: TRBD1
v_call: TRBV28
j_call: TRBJ2-7
clone_size: few

cdr3_aa: CSVKPGTDTQYF
cdr3_nt: TGCAGCGTTAAACCGGGCACAGATACGCAGTATTTT
d_call: -
v_call: TRBV29-1
j_call: TRBJ2-3
clone_size: -

cdr3_aa: CASSLEGAGELFF
cdr3_nt: TGTGCCAGCAGCTTAGAGGGAGCCGGGGAGCTGTTTTTT
d_call: -
v_call: TRBV7-6
j_call: TRBJ2-2
clone_size: -

cdr3_aa: CASRAGTGFQHF
cdr3_nt: TGTGCCAGCAGGGCCGGGACAGGGTTCCAGCATTTT
d_call: TRBD1
v_call: TRBV12-3/TRBV12-4
j_call: TRBJ1-5
clone_size: -

cdr3_aa: CASSLAENTEAFF
cdr3_nt: TGTGCCAGCAGCTTAGCGGAGAACACTGAAGCTTTCTTT
d_call: -
v_call: TRBV7-6
j_call: TRBJ1-1
clone_size: many

cdr3_aa: CASSPPGQGNGYTF
cdr3_nt: TGTGCCAGCAGCCCCCCCGGACAGGGGAATGGCTACACCTTC
d_call: TRBD1
v_call: TRBV16
j_call: TRBJ1-2
clone_size: -

cdr3_aa: CSAPGTTNIQYF
cdr3_nt: TGCAGTGCTCCCGGGACCACAAACATTCAGTACTTC
d_call: -
v_call: TRBV20-1
j_call: TRBJ2-4
clone_size: -

cdr3_aa: CASSWAPDRTEKLFF
cdr3_nt: TGTGCCAGCAGCTGGGCCCCGGACAGGACTGAAAAACTGTTTTTT
d_call: TRBD1
v_call: TRBV6-5
j_call: TRBJ1-4
clone_size: -

cdr3_aa: CASSGGSKNIQYF
cdr3_nt: TGTGCCAGCAGTGGGGGGTCCAAAAACATTCAGTACTTC
d_call: -
v_call: TRBV28
j_call: TRBJ2-4
clone_size: few

cdr3_aa: CASRGQTGSNSPLHF
cdr3_nt: TGCGCCAGCAGAGGCCAGACAGGGAGTAATTCACCCCTCCACTTT
d_call: TRBD1
v_call: TRBV5-1
j_call: TRBJ1-6
clone_size: -

cdr3_aa: CASSRTGSGAAQYF
cdr3_nt: TGTGCCAGCAGTCGAACAGGGTCCGGGGCGGCCCAGTACTTC
d_call: -
v_call: TRBV6-6
j_call: TRBJ2-5
clone_size: few

cdr3_aa: CASSLDGNGVREQYF
cdr3_nt: TGTGCCAGCAGCTTAGATGGTAACGGAGTCCGGGAGCAGTACTTC
d_call: -
v_call: TRBV7-8
j_call: TRBJ2-7
clone_size: few

cdr3_aa: CASSAYTVPYGQYF
cdr3_nt: TGTGCCAGCAGCGCCTATACAGTACCCTACGGGCAGTACTTC
d_call: -
v_call: TRBV7-3
j_call: TRBJ2-7
clone_size: -

cdr3_aa: CSATNRASGSADTQYF
cdr3_nt: TGCAGTGCTACCAATAGGGCCAGCGGGAGTGCAGATACGCAGTATTTT
d_call: TRBD2
v_call: TRBV20-1
j_call: TRBJ2-3
clone_size: many

cdr3_aa: CSAVGQANSPLHF
cdr3_nt: TGCAGTGCTGTAGGACAGGCTAATTCACCCCTCCACTTT
d_call: TRBD1
v_call: TRBV20-1
j_call: TRBJ1-6
clone_size: few

cdr3_aa: CASSSGLAESSYNEQSF
cdr3_nt: TGTGCCAGCAGCAGCGGACTAGCGGAGAGCTCCTACAATGAGCAGTCCTTC
d_call: TRBD2
v_call: TRBV7-3
j_call: TRBJ2-1
clone_size: -

cdr3_aa: CASSLEVGLGGTQYF
cdr3_nt: TGTGCCAGCAGCTTGGAGGTGGGCCTTGGCGGGACCCAGTACTTC
d_call: -
v_call: TRBV5-6
j_call: TRBJ2-5
clone_size: many

cdr3_aa: CSVYGAINEQYF
cdr3_nt: TGCAGCGTTTACGGGGCCATTAACGAGCAGTACTTC
d_call: -
v_call: TRBV29-1
j_call: TRBJ2-7
clone_size: -

cdr3_aa: CASSTGQISNQPQHF
cdr3_nt: TGTGCCAGCAGCACTGGACAGATTAGCAATCAGCCCCAGCATTTT
d_call: -
v_call: TRBV5-8
j_call: TRBJ1-5
clone_size: few

cdr3_aa: CASSLTGRTEAFF
cdr3_nt: TGTGCCAGCAGTTTAACAGGGAGAACTGAAGCTTTCTTT
d_call: -
v_call: TRBV27
j_call: TRBJ1-1
clone_size: -

cdr3_aa: CASSPGSSNTEAFF
cdr3_nt: TGTGCCAGCAGCCCTGGGAGTTCGAACACTGAAGCTTTCTTT
d_call: -
v_call: TRBV6-5
j_call: TRBJ1-1
clone_size: few